Presented here are 4 T cell receptor beta chains from one specimen sequenced in a study of tumor and adjacent non-tumor tissue in lung cancer. No cell sorting was done before RNA was extracted from the tissue. TCRbeta libraries were built with three rounds of nested PCR, modified from ARM-PCR. TCRdb recomputed calls from the multiplex PCR reads with MiXCR, one row per CDR3 protein. This sample has over 100,000 distinct CDR3 sequences, with more than 70% found just once. The sample comprised lung tumor tissue. The receptors shown here come from a woman aged 55-70 years with non-small cell lung cancer.

The chain uses TRBV29-1 and TRBJ2-7, with D possibly matching TRBD2 (5 bases). This CDR3 comprises 13 residues. Between the trimmed V and J ends, which lost 5 bases and 12 bases, there was a span of 23 bases. CDR1 and CDR2 (germline): SQVTM, ANQGSEA. The CDR3 protein is CSVLDTFSYEGYF. The CDR3 coding sequence is TGCAGCGTTTTAGACACATTCTCCTACGAGGGGTACTTC.

This clonotype was seen repeatedly, ten times or more. The chain uses TRBV6-2 or TRBV6-3 and TRBJ1-4, with TRBD1 matching over 9 bases. With 4 bases clipped from V and 5 bases from J, the junction kept 2 bases outside the gene matches. Germline CDR1 is MNHEY and CDR2 is SVGEGT. The CDR3 consists of 14 residues. The CDR3 DNA follows: TGTGCCAGCAGTTCCGGGACAGGGAATGAAAAACTGTTTTTT. This sequence encodes CASSSGTGNEKLFF.

The rearrangement links TRBV11-2 to TRBJ2-3; D uncertain. Germline V gene data show CDR1 as SGHAT and CDR2 as FQNNGV. This CDR3 region has 11 residues. DNA of the CDR3: TGTGCGAACTGCTTAACATATACGCAGTATTTT. This translates into CANCLTYTQYF. The full variable domain, in which reference TRBV11-2 and TRBJ2-3 provide the parts outside the CDR3, is EAGVAQSPRYKIIEKRQSVAFWCNPISGHATLYWYQQILGQGPKLLIQFQNNGVVDDSQLPKDRFSAERLKGVDSTLKIQPAKLEDSAVYLCANCLTYTQYFGPGTRLTVL.

A note on this clonotype: An end of the junction differs from the germline gene, which may be a read error. This sequence joins TRBV29-1 and TRBJ2-1; the match to TRBD2 covers 8 bases. The CDR3 is 15 residues long. The germline V gene encodes CDR1 SQVTM and CDR2 ANQGSEA. CDR3 residues: CSLMGQRETYIEQFF. CDR3 DNA: TGCAGCCTCATGGGTCAGCGGGAGACATACATTGAGCAGTTCTTC.